Below, 15 T cell receptor beta chains from the same sample are listed, as sequenced in a study of CD4 T cells in relation to SARS-CoV-2 and coronaviruses. CD4+ T cells from unexposed donors were obtained before the COVID-19 pandemic (2011-2018). The cells were cultured for 9 to 11 days before CD4+ T cells were isolated. No antigen is known for these receptors. Data came from immunoSEQ multiplex PCR; TCRdb stores just in-frame clones and leaves some out. The table lists 25,000 or so clones, around 80% of them singletons, with about 10% in the top ten. Sequencing input: CD4+ T cells from PBMCs, cultured in vitro. The receptors here all came from a human donor in good health.

This clone was counted a few times. The chain couples TRBV4-1 to TRBJ2-1, with 11 positions matching TRBD2. Germline loops: CDR1 MGHRA, CDR2 YSYEKL. The CDR3 sequence is 16 residues long. V trimming: 4 bases; J trimming: 6 bases; junction bases outside the gene matches: 8. Written as DNA, the CDR3 is TGCGCCAGCAGCCGAACCGGGACTAGCGGAATCAATGAGCAGTTCTTC. It yields the protein CASSRTGTSGINEQFF.

The chain has TRBV5-1 and TRBJ1-3, with 8 bases aligning to TRBD1. Germline trimming cut 2 bases from V and 2 bases from J; bases unmatched to any gene: 0. This CDR3 contains 14 residues. CDR1 SGHRS and CDR2 YFSETQ come from the germline V gene. CDR3 sequence reads: CASSLQGAGNTIYF. Written as DNA, the CDR3 is TGCGCCAGCAGCTTACAGGGGGCTGGAAACACCATATATTTT.

The chain combines TRBV12-3 or TRBV12-4 with TRBJ1-5; D not resolved. This CDR3 comprises 12 residues. The ends were cut back, 6 bases at V and 4 bases at J, with 7 bases in the middle. The CDR3 region has the DNA TGTGCCAGCAGCCCTGGTAATCAGCCCCAGCATTTT. This sequence encodes CASSPGNQPQHF.

V gene TRBV18 combines with J gene TRBJ2-7; 8 nucleotides match TRBD1. The germline V gene has CDR1 KGHSH and CDR2 LQKENI. This CDR3 region has 16 residues. V trimming: 2 bases; J trimming: 0 bases; junction bases outside the gene matches: 6. CDR3 sequence reads: CASSPIEDRASYEQYF. The CDR3 bases are TGTGCCAGCTCACCAATTGAGGACAGGGCCTCCTACGAGCAGTACTTC.

This chain connects TRBV5-5 to TRBJ2-1; 9 nucleotides line up with TRBD1. Per the germline V gene, CDR1 is SGHKS and CDR2 is YYEKEE (reference sequence). J lost 9 bases, V lost 4 bases, and 11 bases had no gene match. This CDR3 has 15 residues. CDR3: CASSPRSVTGGEQFF. The DNA for the CDR3 is TGTGCCAGCAGCCCCAGGTCTGTGACAGGGGGTGAGCAGTTCTTC.

This clone was seen a handful of times. The chain couples TRBV5-6 to TRBJ1-2, with no clear D. Trimming took off 0 bases at V and 3 bases at J, with 9 bases between the two ends. The CDR3 is 14 residues long. Germline CDR1 SGHDT, CDR2 YYEEEE. The DNA for the CDR3 is TGTGCCAGCAGCTTGGGCGGGGTTGACTATGGCTACACCTTC. Translating gives CASSLGGVDYGYTF. The full variable domain, completed using reference TRBV5-6 and TRBJ1-2, is DAGVTQSPTHLIKTRGQQVTLRCSPKSGHDTVSWYQQALGQGPQFIFQYYEEEERQRGNFPDRFSGHQFPNYSSELNVNALLLGDSALYLCASSLGGVDYGYTFGSGTRLTVV.

The J gene is TRBJ1-1, the V gene TRBV10-1; 11 bases are shared with TRBD1. The CDR3 runs to 16 residues. Germline assignment: CDR1 WNHNN and CDR2 SYGVQD (reference sequence). J gave up 3 bases and V 4 bases, and 7 bases lay outside the gene matches. The CDR3 spells CASSVGTGGSDTEAFF. In DNA form, the CDR3 reads TGCGCCAGCAGTGTAGGGACAGGGGGATCGGACACTGAAGCTTTCTTT.

This clone was counted a few times. This chain joins TRBV7-2 and TRBJ2-6; TRBD1 matches at 10 bases. Trimming removed 5 bases from V and 2 bases from J; junction bases left unmatched: 6. Germline loops: CDR1 SGHTA, CDR2 FQGNSA. CDR3 length: 17 amino acids. In nucleotides, the CDR3 is TGTGCCAGCAGCCCCGGGACAGGGGTACCTGGGGCCAACGTCCTGACTTTC. It codes for CASSPGTGVPGANVLTF.

This chain joins TRBV11-2 and TRBJ1-1; D is unresolved. With 5 bases removed from V and 1 base from J, the gap between germline ends came to 8 bases. Germline V lookup: CDR1 SGHAT, CDR2 FQNNGV. This CDR3 has 13 amino acids. Written as DNA, the CDR3 is TGTGCCAGCAGCCTCGGACGGAACACTGAAGCTTTCTTT. Its translation: CASSLGRNTEAFF.

The chain combines TRBV7-8 with TRBJ2-2; the D gene is possibly TRBD2 (5 bases). Deletions cut 4 bases from V and 7 bases from J, with 16 bases between. Looked up from germline, CDR1 is SGHVS and CDR2 is FQNEAQ. The CDR3 contains 15 residues. The CDR3 DNA sequence: TGTGCCAGCAGCTGGGGTGGACTCTTGGGCGGGGAGCTGTTTTTT. Its protein product is CASSWGGLLGGELFF.

This clone turned up a few times. This rearrangement joins TRBV5-6 to TRBJ2-3; D possibly corresponds to TRBD1 (6 bases). Germline loops: CDR1 SGHDT, CDR2 YYEEEE. This CDR3 spans 13 amino acids. The V gene lost 4 bases and the J gene lost 3 bases, with 9 bases spanning the gap. CDR3 in DNA: TGTGCCAGCAGCACCCAGGGGACAGATACGCAGTATTTT. Encoded protein: CASSTQGTDTQYF.

The table lists this clone with a few counts. V and J are TRBV11-3 and TRBJ1-1, with D perhaps matching TRBD1 (5 bases). V was pared by 5 bases and J by 1 base, with 14 bases between. This CDR3 region has 15 residues. Germline CDR1 SGHNT, CDR2 YENEEA. CDR3 DNA sequence: TGTGCCAGCAGCCTCCAGGGAGGCTCGAACACTGAAGCTTTCTTT. Encoded protein: CASSLQGGSNTEAFF. Drawing the rest from reference TRBV11-3 and TRBJ1-1, the complete variable domain is EAGVVQSPRYKIIEKKQPVAFWCNPISGHNTLYWYLQNLGQGPELLIRYENEEAVDDSQLPKDRFSAERLKGVDSTLKIQPAELGDSAVYLCASSLQGGSNTEAFFGQGTRLTVV.

This clone was seen a few times. The rearrangement uses TRBV29-1 and TRBJ2-3, with 7 positions matching TRBD2. Germline assignment: CDR1 SQVTM and CDR2 ANQGSEA. The V gene end was trimmed by 3 bases and the J gene end by 5 bases; junction bases not matched to a gene: 11. This CDR3 is 15 amino acids long. The CDR3 region has the DNA TGCAGCGTTGAGGGAGGGAGCGAAGTTCTAGATACGCAGTATTTT. Its translation is CSVEGGSEVLDTQYF.

The chain combines TRBV7-2 with TRBJ2-2; no firm D call. The germline gives CDR1 SGHTA, CDR2 FQGNSA. Trimming left V 5 bases short and J 6 bases short, with 25 bases between. CDR3 size: 18 residues. CDR3 region: CASSLLATTGILAGELFF. Here the CDR3 DNA reads TGTGCCAGCAGCCTATTAGCCACGACGGGTATTCTAGCCGGGGAGCTGTTTTTT.

CDR3 loop: CASSQGAYEETQYF. CDR3 nucleotides: TGCGCCAGCAGCCAAGGGGCCTATGAAGAGACCCAGTACTTC. J is TRBJ2-5 and V is TRBV4-3; no clear D gene. Germline V gene lookup returns CDR1 LGHNA and CDR2 YSLEER. V lost 1 base and J 3 bases, leaving 9 bases between the germline ends. The CDR3 contains 14 residues.